This record covers a single T cell receptor beta chain. This clonotype was recorded at least ten times. Its antigen is not yet known. There are no base qualities to consult, and no much larger clone falls within one base. V is trimmed back by 6 bases and J by 5 bases, and the junction contains 4 bases that no gene match accounts for. The CDR3 goes from the cysteine to the phenylalanine over 14 residues. Only CDR3 DNA is held: 42 bases, read in frame from base 1. Based on the germline V gene, the CDR1 and CDR2 sequences are MDHEN and SYDVKM. These data originate in a study of response to subunit inactivated influenza vaccine (dated by TCRdb to the late 2010s). About the study as a whole: Deep quantitative profiling of the T cell receptor repertoire was used in the study to follow responses to a trivalent subunit inactivated influenza vaccine. Results the study describes overall, beyond this receptor: The authors suggested that each seasonal influenza vaccination may recruit only a limited number of new T cells.

Library generation was performed with RT-PCR. These reads were obtained on an Illumina HiSeq 2500. Using fastp trimming at Q25 and MiXCR clonotype assembly, TCRdb reanalyzed the public sequencing data and kept in-frame beta chains. Each CDR3 protein gets just one entry, which takes the most common genes and DNA from the rows behind it. The sample table shows under 200,000 distinct CDR3 sequences, and around 11% are seen once. Roughly 40% of the sample is taken by the ten largest. Sequenced material: CD8+ T cells sorted from PBMCs, taken around 25 months after vaccination. This clonotype was obtained from a man between 50 and 69 years old who received an inactivated influenza vaccine. Donor details come from another sample of the same person, matched by shared clones. The sequence links TRBV28 to TRBJ2-1; 10 of the junction bases match TRBD2. Here the CDR3 is given as CASRWTSGDNEQFF. The sequenced DNA is TGTGCCAGCAGGTGGACTAGCGGTGACAATGAGCAGTTCTTC.